A selection of T cell receptor beta chains follows, all from one sample in a study of CD4 T cells in relation to SARS-CoV-2 and coronaviruses. The antigens of these receptors remain unknown. Profiled with immunoSEQ multiplex PCR; TCRdb holds only in-frame clones, not every one. The table shows about 36,000 clones, with approximately 80% occurring only once. The sequenced sample was naive CD4+ T cells from PBMCs, cultured in vitro. All receptors derive from an adult with COVID-19. The CDR3 runs from the conserved cysteine through the conserved F or W. A D gene is named only where the DNA matches it firmly.

d_call j_call v_call cdr3_aa cdr3_nt
NA TRBJ2-1 TRBV9 CASSVEWLGSYNEQFF TGTGCCAGCAGCGTAGAGTGGCTAGGTTCCTACAATGAGCAGTTCTTC
NA TRBJ2-1 TRBV21-1 CASSKARERFF TGTGCCAGCAGCAAAGCGCGGGAGCGGTTCTTC
TRBD1 TRBJ1-4 TRBV27 CASSPNTYRDRGVEKLFF TGTGCCAGCAGTCCTAACACATACCGGGACAGGGGGGTTGAAAAACTGTTTTTT
NA TRBJ2-1 TRBV4-1 CASSQVVNSYNEQFF TGCGCCAGCAGCCAAGTTGTCAACTCCTACAATGAGCAGTTCTTC
TRBD1 TRBJ2-1 TRBV6-5 CASRGTGIRNEQFF TGTGCCAGCAGAGGGACAGGGATTCGAAATGAGCAGTTCTTC
NA TRBJ2-7 TRBV28 CASSPAPGFNYEQYF TGTGCCAGCAGTCCAGCCCCGGGATTTAACTACGAGCAGTACTTC
NA TRBJ1-5 TRBV7-2 CASSLHRSQPQHF TGTGCCAGCAGCTTACATAGATCACAGCCCCAGCATTTT
NA TRBJ1-4 TRBV21-1 CASREGGRWEKLFF TGTGCCAGCAGGGAAGGGGGGCGATGGGAAAAACTGTTTTTT
NA TRBJ2-7 TRBV5-1 CASSVSGPSYEQYF TGCGCCAGCAGCGTATCGGGACCGTCCTACGAGCAGTACTTC
TRBD1 TRBJ2-7 TRBV7-9 CASTSGQGLYEQYF TGTGCCAGCACCTCGGGACAGGGTTTATACGAGCAGTACTTC
TRBD2 TRBJ2-1 TRBV4-2 CASTPVTSGSDEQFF TGTGCCAGCACCCCGGTTACTAGCGGGAGTGATGAGCAGTTCTTC